This section outlines one TCR beta chain sequence together with its context. Its antigen is not known. The sample belongs to a study of T cell responses to AZD1222 COVID-19 vaccine. The CDR3 is made up of 14 amino acids. The junction had 8 bases not matched to a gene; V was cut back by 8 bases and J by 3 bases. Germline assignment: CDR1 SGHTA and CDR2 FQGNSA. Sequencing was performed with immunoSEQ multiplex PCR; in TCRdb, only in-frame clones are kept and a portion is missing. The sample lists some 150,000 clones, roughly 93% occurring once. Whole-study findings and limits: Donor demographics were predominantly white British with a female majority; clonal diversity may be underestimated. At baseline, seropositivity was found in only six or seven AZD1222 recipients.

This chain uses TRBV7-2 with TRBJ2-7; 9 bases fit TRBD1. The TCR was taken from an adult in good health. The sample consisted of peripheral blood, taken on day 0 of MenACWY control vaccination. The DNA of the CDR3 is TGTGCCAGCTCTGTAGGACAGGGGCTCTACGAGCAGTACTTC. This encodes CASSVGQGLYEQYF.